One sample yielded the 16 T cell receptor beta chains listed below, sequenced in a study of T cell responses to AZD1222 COVID-19 vaccine. The repertoire was sequenced with immunoSEQ multiplex PCR; TCRdb's copy has only in-frame clones and lacks some. The sample holds about 140,000 clones, over 90% seen once. The sequenced sample was peripheral blood, obtained on day 0 of AZD1222 vaccination. The receptors here all came from an adult in good health.

The rearrangement uses TRBV2 and TRBJ2-7; possibly TRBD1 or TRBD2 for D (6 bases each). The CDR3 length is 14 residues. Per the germline V gene, CDR1 is SNHLY and CDR2 is FYNNEI. V dropped 3 bases and J dropped 0 bases, with 9 bases sitting between them. The CDR3 DNA reads as TGTGCCAGCAGTGAGGGGGGCCGCTCCTACGAGCAGTACTTC. Its protein product is CASSEGGRSYEQYF. Variable domain in full (rest from reference TRBV2 and TRBJ2-7): EPEVTQTPSHQVTQMGQEVILRCVPISNHLYFYWYRQILGQKVEFLVSFYNNEISEKSEIFDDQFSVERPDGSNFTLKIRSTKLEDSAMYFCASSEGGRSYEQYFGPGTRLTVT.

The chain uses TRBV12-3 or TRBV12-4 and TRBJ1-2; D unresolved. Trimming cost V 5 bases and J 0 bases, with 7 bases left between them. CDR3 length equals 13 residues. CDR3 region: CASSPSPNYGYTF. CDR3 nucleotides: TGTGCCAGCAGTCCGTCCCCTAACTATGGCTACACCTTC.

CDR3 residues: CASSGTVRNTEAFF. The CDR3 DNA sequence: TGTGCCAGTAGTGGGACAGTCAGGAACACTGAAGCTTTCTTT. The chain links TRBV19 to TRBJ1-1, with TRBD1 identical over 7 bases. The CDR3 runs to 14 residues. CDR1 is LNHDA and CDR2 is SQIVND in the germline V gene (reference sequence). V was pared by 5 bases and J by 1 base, with 4 bases of the junction left unmatched.

The V and J genes are TRBV3-1 (or the pseudogene TRBV3-2) and TRBJ1-4; no reliable D call. V was trimmed by 0 bases and J by 5 bases, leaving 4 bases between them. This CDR3 is 13 amino acids long. The germline V gene has CDR1 LGHDT and CDR2 YNNKEL (reference sequence). The CDR3 sequence is CASSQDTNEKLFF. The DNA of the CDR3 is TGTGCCAGCAGCCAAGACACCAATGAAAAACTGTTTTTT.

This chain connects TRBV5-1 to TRBJ2-1; TRBD2 might be the D (5 bases). The CDR3 extends over 16 amino acids. The germline V gene encodes CDR1 SGHRS and CDR2 YFSETQ. With 7 bases removed from V and 0 bases from J, the gap between germline ends came to 17 bases. Here the CDR3 reads CASSFSAARSYNEQFF. The CDR3 DNA is TGCGCCAGCTCGTTTAGCGCGGCCCGCTCCTACAATGAGCAGTTCTTC.

This chain joins TRBV7-9 and TRBJ2-5, with D tentatively TRBD2 (5 bases). The CDR3 sequence is 12 residues long. Trimming removed 5 bases at V and 9 bases at J, with 13 bases between. The germline gives CDR1 SEHNR, CDR2 FQNEAQ (reference sequence). The CDR3 protein is CASSGERGPQYF. The CDR3 coding sequence is TGTGCCAGCAGCGGGGAAAGAGGGCCCCAGTACTTC.

The chain has TRBV9 and TRBJ2-7; 7 positions agree with TRBD1. This CDR3 comprises 17 residues. CDR1 and CDR2 from the germline V gene are SGDLS and YYNGEE. V shed 3 bases and J 0 bases; nucleotides not matched to a gene: 12. CDR3 loop: CASSGGLPGQSSYEQYF. The CDR3 nucleotides are TGTGCCAGCAGCGGAGGATTACCGGGACAGAGCTCCTACGAGCAGTACTTC. The whole variable domain, filled in from reference TRBV9 and TRBJ2-7, reads DSGVTQTPKHLITATGQRVTLRCSPRSGDLSVYWYQQSLDQGLQFLIQYYNGEERAKGNILERFSAQQFPDLHSELNLSSLELGDSALYFCASSGGLPGQSSYEQYFGPGTRLTVT.

The chain links TRBV6-5 to TRBJ1-2; possibly TRBD1 for D (6 bases). The CDR3 sequence is 14 residues long. V was shortened by 3 bases and J by 4 bases, with 12 bases between the two germline ends. The germline gives CDR1 MNHEY, CDR2 SVGAGI. CDR3 residues: CASSYITGTYGYTF. The CDR3 region has the DNA TGTGCCAGCAGTTATATAACAGGGACCTATGGCTACACCTTC.

The V gene is TRBV29-1, the J gene TRBJ1-1, with 7 bases lining up with TRBD1. With V trimmed by 6 bases and J by 1 base, 5 bases remained unmatched. The CDR3 spans 13 residues. Germline V CDR1 and CDR2: SQVTM, ANQGSEA. CDR3 residues: CSVARDRNTEAFF. The CDR3 DNA follows: TGCAGCGTCGCCCGGGACAGGAACACTGAAGCTTTCTTT.

The chain is built from TRBV10-3 and TRBJ1-4; perhaps TRBD1 as D (5 bases). The CDR3 totals 14 residues. From germline, CDR1 is ENHRY and CDR2 SYGVKD. V was trimmed by 6 bases and J by 6 bases, leaving 14 bases between them. CDR3 sequence reads: CAISVGAGDEKLFF. CDR3 sequence (DNA): TGTGCCATCAGCGTAGGGGCGGGGGATGAAAAACTGTTTTTT.

The gene calls are TRBV28 and TRBJ1-6; 9 bases map to TRBD1. CDR3 length: 14 amino acids. Per the germline V gene, CDR1 is MDHEN and CDR2 is SYDVKM. V lost 4 bases and J lost 5; bases outside the gene matches: 0. CDR3 region: CASSWDRDNSPLHF. CDR3 nucleotide sequence: TGTGCCAGCAGTTGGGACAGGGATAATTCACCCCTCCACTTT.

The J gene is TRBJ1-2, the V gene TRBV2; 9 bases line up with TRBD1. Germline V gene data show CDR1 as SNHLY and CDR2 as FYNNEI. Germline trimming cut 6 bases from V and 5 bases from J; bases unmatched to any gene: 4. CDR3 size: 13 residues. CDR3 loop: CASSDRGRYGYTF. The DNA of the CDR3 is TGTGCCAGCAGCGACAGGGGGAGGTATGGCTACACCTTC.

J is TRBJ1-1 and V is TRBV2, with D possibly being TRBD1 (5 bases). The ends were cut back, 7 bases at V and 3 bases at J, with 12 bases in the middle. CDR3 length: 13 residues. Germline assignment: CDR1 SNHLY and CDR2 FYNNEI. The DNA of the CDR3 is TGTGCCAGCAAGGGGACGGAAGACACTGAAGCTTTCTTT. Its translation: CASKGTEDTEAFF. Looking up the rest from reference TRBV2 and TRBJ1-1 gives the full variable domain: EPEVTQTPSHQVTQMGQEVILRCVPISNHLYFYWYRQILGQKVEFLVSFYNNEISEKSEIFDDQFSVERPDGSNFTLKIRSTKLEDSAMYFCASKGTEDTEAFFGQGTRLTVV.

V usage is TRBV10-3 and J usage is TRBJ1-1; 9 bases match TRBD1. V shed 6 bases, J shed 5 bases, and the junction held 13 bases outside the gene matches. CDR3 length equals 16 residues. Germline V lookup: CDR1 ENHRY, CDR2 SYGVKD. CDR3 DNA sequence: TGTGCCATCAGCAGAGGACCGGGACAGGGTCGGACTGAAGCTTTCTTT. It specifies CAISRGPGQGRTEAFF.

The chain is built from TRBV5-1 and TRBJ2-7, with TRBD1 as a possible D gene (6 bases). Trimming took off 4 bases at V and 7 bases at J, with 18 bases between the two ends. CDR1 is SGHRS and CDR2 is YFSETQ in the germline V gene. This CDR3 contains 14 residues. Here the CDR3 reads CASSVNRALGEQYF. In DNA form, the CDR3 reads TGCGCCAGCAGCGTAAACAGGGCCTTAGGTGAGCAGTACTTC.

The chain links TRBV5-1 to TRBJ2-4, with D perhaps matching TRBD1 (6 bases). The length of the CDR3 is 14 residues. The germline V gene has CDR1 SGHRS and CDR2 YFSETQ. V was pared by 1 base and J by 5 bases, with 10 bases between. This CDR3 reads CASSLLGAENIQYF. CDR3 sequence (DNA): TGCGCCAGCAGCTTGCTGGGGGCCGAAAACATTCAGTACTTC.